Listed here is a single T cell receptor beta chain. No antigen is known for it. The data are from a study of beta chain features in type 1 diabetes. Study-level background: Sorted cells from all samples, numbering almost 110 million, were examined.

This CDR3 region has 14 residues. V lost 6 bases, J lost 3 bases, and 15 bases lay in between. Germline CDR1 reads MNHNY; CDR2 reads SVGAGI (reference sequence). Sequencing targeted expressed TCRB transcripts, as all isolated RNA had been reverse transcribed. Some clones are missing from TCRdb's copy, which holds only in-frame ones; the method was immunoSEQ multiplex PCR. The sample shows 25,000 to 30,000 clones, around 54% of them seen only once. Study outcomes and limitations: Moderate yet significant TCRB CDR3 shortening was seen in Type 1 diabetes patients in all four CD4+ subsets. In comparison with healthy donors, patients had naive, central memory and Treg TCRB repertoires that appeared more similar. The question left open here concerned HLA type influencing TCRB rearrangement.

This sequence joins TRBV6-6 and TRBJ2-7; D perhaps matches TRBD2 (6 bases). Sequenced material: Tregs from blood. This receptor was taken from a woman younger than 35 with type 1 diabetes. In DNA, the CDR3 is TGTGCCAGCAGACGGGACTTAACCTACTACGAGCAGTACTTC. Protein: CASRRDLTYYEQYF.